The sequence of this T cell receptor (beta chain) was determined in a study of T-cell memory formation after mild COVID-19. Amplification by 5'RACE using constant-segment primers produced TCR alpha and TCR beta cDNA libraries that carried sample barcodes and UMIs. MiXCR was run by TCRdb on the 5' RACE reads, yielding one entry per CDR3 protein. Among around 250,000 distinct CDR3 sequences, over 15% were seen once, and the ten largest hold less than 2.5%. The CDR3 length is 14 residues. CDR1 and CDR2 from the germline V gene are SGHAT and FQNNGV. The V end lost 5 bases, the J end lost 1 base, and 11 bases lay between the germline ends.

The chain carries TRBV11-2 and TRBJ1-1, with a tentative D call TRBD1 (5 bases). Sequences were obtained from PBMCs or a T cell subset sorted from them (not recorded which). The clonotype was recovered from an adult woman who had mild COVID-19 (a few samples of this study predate the infection). Cell type and time point are not known. CDR3 loop: CASSRGQRNTEAFF. The CDR3, as DNA: TGTGCCAGCAGCAGAGGACAACGGAACACTGAAGCTTTCTTT.